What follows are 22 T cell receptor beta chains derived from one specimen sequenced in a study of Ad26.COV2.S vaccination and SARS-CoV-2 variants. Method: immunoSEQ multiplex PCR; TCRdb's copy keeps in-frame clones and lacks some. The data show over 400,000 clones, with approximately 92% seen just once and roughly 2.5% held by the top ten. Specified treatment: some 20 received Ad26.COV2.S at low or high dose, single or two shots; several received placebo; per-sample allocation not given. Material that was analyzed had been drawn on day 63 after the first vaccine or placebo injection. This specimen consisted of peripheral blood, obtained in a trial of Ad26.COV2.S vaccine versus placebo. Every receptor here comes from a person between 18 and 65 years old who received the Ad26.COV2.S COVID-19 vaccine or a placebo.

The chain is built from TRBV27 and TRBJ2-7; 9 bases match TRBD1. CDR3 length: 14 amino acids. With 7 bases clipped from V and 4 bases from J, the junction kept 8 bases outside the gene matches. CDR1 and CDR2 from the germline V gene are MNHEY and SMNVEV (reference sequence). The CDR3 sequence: CASNNRDRVYEQYF. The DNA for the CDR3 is TGTGCCAGCAACAACCGGGACAGGGTTTACGAGCAGTACTTC.

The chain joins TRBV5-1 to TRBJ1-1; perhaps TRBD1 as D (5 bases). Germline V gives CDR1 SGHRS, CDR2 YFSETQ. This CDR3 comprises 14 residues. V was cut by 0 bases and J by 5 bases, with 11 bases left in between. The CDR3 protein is CASSLVGDRTEAFF. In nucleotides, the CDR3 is TGCGCCAGCAGCTTGGTAGGGGATCGGACTGAAGCTTTCTTT.

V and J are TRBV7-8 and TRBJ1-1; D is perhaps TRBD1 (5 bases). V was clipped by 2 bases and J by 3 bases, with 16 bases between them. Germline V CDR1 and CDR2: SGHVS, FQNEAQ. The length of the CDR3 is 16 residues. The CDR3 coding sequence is TGTGCCAGCAGCTTAAGCCCAGCAGGGAGGTACACTGAAGCTTTCTTT. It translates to CASSLSPAGRYTEAFF. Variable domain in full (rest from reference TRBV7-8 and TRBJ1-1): GAGVSQSPRYKVAKRGQDVALRCDPISGHVSLFWYQQALGQGPEFLTYFQNEAQLDKSGLPSDRFFAERPEGSVSTLKIQRTQQEDSAVYLCASSLSPAGRYTEAFFGQGTRLTVV.

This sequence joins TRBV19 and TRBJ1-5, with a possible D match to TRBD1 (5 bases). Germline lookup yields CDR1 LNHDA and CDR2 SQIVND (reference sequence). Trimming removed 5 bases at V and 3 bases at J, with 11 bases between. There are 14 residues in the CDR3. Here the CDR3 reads CASSLGHLNQPQHF. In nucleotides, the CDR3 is TGTGCCAGTAGTCTCGGACACCTCAATCAGCCCCAGCATTTT. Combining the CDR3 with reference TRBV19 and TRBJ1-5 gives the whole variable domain DGGITQSPKYLFRKEGQNVTLSCEQNLNHDAMYWYRQDPGQGLRLIYYSQIVNDFQKGDIAEGYSVSREKKESFPLTVTSAQKNPTAFYLCASSLGHLNQPQHFGDGTRLSIL.

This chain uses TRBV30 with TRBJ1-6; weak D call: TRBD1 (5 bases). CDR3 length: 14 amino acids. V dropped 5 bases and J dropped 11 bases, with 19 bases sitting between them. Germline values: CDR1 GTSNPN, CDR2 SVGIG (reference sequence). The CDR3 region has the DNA TGTGCCTGGGCTGGGGGGATGGGCCCCCCACCCCTCCACTTT. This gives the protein CAWAGGMGPPPLHF.

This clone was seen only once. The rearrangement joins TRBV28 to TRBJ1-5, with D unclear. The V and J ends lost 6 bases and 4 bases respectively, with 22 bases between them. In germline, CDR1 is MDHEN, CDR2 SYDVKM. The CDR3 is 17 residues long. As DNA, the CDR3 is TGTGCCAGCAGACCCCCTCGTACCAATTACGATAATCAGCCCCAGCATTTT. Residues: CASRPPRTNYDNQPQHF.

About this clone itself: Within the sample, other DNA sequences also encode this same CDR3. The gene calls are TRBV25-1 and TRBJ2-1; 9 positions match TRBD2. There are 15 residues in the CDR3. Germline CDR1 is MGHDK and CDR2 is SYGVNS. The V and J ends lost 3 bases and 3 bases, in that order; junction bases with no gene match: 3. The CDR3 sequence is CASSELAGDYNEQFF. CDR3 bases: TGTGCCAGCAGTGAGTTAGCGGGAGACTACAATGAGCAGTTCTTC.

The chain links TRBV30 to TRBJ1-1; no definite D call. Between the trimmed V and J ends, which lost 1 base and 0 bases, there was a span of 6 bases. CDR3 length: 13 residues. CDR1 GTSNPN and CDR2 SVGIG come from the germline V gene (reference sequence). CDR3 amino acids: CAWSDYVNTEAFF. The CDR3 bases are TGTGCCTGGAGTGATTACGTGAACACTGAAGCTTTCTTT.

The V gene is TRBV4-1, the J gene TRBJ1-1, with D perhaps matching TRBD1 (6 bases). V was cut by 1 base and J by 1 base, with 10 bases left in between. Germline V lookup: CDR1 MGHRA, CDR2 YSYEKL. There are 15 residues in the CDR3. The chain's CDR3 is CASSQVTGGNTEAFF. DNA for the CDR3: TGCGCCAGCAGCCAAGTGACAGGTGGGAACACTGAAGCTTTCTTT.

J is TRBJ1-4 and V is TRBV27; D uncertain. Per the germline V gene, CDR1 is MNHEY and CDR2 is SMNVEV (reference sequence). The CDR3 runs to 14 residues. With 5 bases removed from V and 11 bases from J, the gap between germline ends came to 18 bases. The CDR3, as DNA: TGTGCCAGCAGTGAGTGGGAATGGGCGGGCAAACTGTTTTTT. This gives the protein CASSEWEWAGKLFF. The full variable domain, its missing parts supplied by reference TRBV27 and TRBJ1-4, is EAQVTQNPRYLITVTGKKLTVTCSQNMNHEYMSWYRQDPGLGLRQIYYSMNVEVTDKGDVPEGYKVSRKEKRNFPLILESPSPNQTSLYFCASSEWEWAGKLFFGSGTQLSVL.

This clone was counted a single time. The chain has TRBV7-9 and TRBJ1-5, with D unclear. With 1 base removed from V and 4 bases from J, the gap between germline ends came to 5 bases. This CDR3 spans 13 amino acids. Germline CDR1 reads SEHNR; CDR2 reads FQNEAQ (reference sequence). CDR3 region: CASSLGDNQPQHF. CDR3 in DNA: TGTGCCAGCAGCTTAGGCGATAATCAGCCCCAGCATTTT.

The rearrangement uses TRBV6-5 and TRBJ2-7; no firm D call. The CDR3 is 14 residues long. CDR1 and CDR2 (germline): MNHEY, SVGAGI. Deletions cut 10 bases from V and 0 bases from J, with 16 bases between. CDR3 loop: CAIVGDTSSYEQYV. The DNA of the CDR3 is TGTGCCATCGTTGGGGATACGAGCTCCTACGAGCAGTACGTC.

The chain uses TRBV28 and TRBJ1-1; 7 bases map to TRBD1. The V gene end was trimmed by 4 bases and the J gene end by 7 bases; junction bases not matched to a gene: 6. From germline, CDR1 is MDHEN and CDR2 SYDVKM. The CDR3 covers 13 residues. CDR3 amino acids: CASSWRRDSEAFF. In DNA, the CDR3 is TGTGCCAGCAGTTGGCGGAGGGACAGTGAAGCTTTCTTT. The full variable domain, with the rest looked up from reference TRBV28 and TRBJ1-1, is DVKVTQSSRYLVKRTGEKVFLECVQDMDHENMFWYRQDPGLGLRLIYFSYDVKMKEKGDIPEGYSVSREKKERFSLILESASTNQTSMYLCASSWRRDSEAFFGQGTRLTVV.

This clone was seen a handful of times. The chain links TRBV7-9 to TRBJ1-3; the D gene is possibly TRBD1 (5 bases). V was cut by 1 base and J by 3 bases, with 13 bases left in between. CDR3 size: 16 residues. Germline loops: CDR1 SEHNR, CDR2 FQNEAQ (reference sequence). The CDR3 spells CASSLEAGSGGNTIYF. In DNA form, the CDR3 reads TGTGCCAGCAGCTTAGAGGCAGGGTCTGGTGGAAACACCATATATTTT.

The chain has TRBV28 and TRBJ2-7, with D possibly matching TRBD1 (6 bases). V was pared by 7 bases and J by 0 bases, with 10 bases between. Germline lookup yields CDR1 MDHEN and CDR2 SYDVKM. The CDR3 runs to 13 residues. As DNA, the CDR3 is TGTGCCAGCACCCAGGGGAGCTCCTACGAGCAGTACTTC. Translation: CASTQGSSYEQYF.

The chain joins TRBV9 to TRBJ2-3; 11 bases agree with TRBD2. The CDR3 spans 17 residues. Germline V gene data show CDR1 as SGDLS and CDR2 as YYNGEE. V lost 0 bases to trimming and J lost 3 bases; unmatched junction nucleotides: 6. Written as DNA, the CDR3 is TGTGCCAGCAGCGTAGGTGCTAGCGGGGGGAGTACAGATACGCAGTATTTT. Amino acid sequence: CASSVGASGGSTDTQYF. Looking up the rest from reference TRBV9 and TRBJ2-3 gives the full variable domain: DSGVTQTPKHLITATGQRVTLRCSPRSGDLSVYWYQQSLDQGLQFLIQYYNGEERAKGNILERFSAQQFPDLHSELNLSSLELGDSALYFCASSVGASGGSTDTQYFGPGTRLTVL.

In DNA form, the CDR3 reads TGTGCCAGCAGCTCGCCCGGGACAGGGAGCAATGAGCAGTTCTTC. Protein product: CASSSPGTGSNEQFF. V and J are TRBV7-2 and TRBJ2-1, with 9 nucleotides matching TRBD1. The CDR3 covers 15 residues. J lost 6 bases, V lost 4 bases, and 7 bases had no gene match. The germline gives CDR1 SGHTA, CDR2 FQGNSA.

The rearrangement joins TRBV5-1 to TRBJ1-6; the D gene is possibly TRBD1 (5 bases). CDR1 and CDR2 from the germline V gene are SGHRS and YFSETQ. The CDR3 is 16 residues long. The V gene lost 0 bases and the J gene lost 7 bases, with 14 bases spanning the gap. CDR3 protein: CASSLGLGGSNSPLHF. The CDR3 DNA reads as TGCGCCAGCAGCTTGGGTCTTGGGGGTTCAAATTCACCCCTCCACTTT.

DNA of the CDR3: TGCGCCAGCAGCCTGGACTCTACATTTGGCTATGGCTACACCTTC. This encodes CASSLDSTFGYGYTF. This chain links TRBV5-1 with TRBJ1-2; D uncertain. CDR3 length equals 15 residues. The ends were cut back, 4 bases at V and 4 bases at J, with 17 bases in the middle. CDR1 is SGHRS, CDR2 YFSETQ, per germline.

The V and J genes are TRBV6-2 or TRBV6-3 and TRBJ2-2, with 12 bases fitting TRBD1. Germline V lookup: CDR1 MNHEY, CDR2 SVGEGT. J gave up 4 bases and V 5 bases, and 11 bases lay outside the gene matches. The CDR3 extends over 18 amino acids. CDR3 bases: TGTGCCAGCAGTACACGGGACAGGGGGCTAGTGGCCACCGGGGAGCTGTTTTTT. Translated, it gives CASSTRDRGLVATGELFF.

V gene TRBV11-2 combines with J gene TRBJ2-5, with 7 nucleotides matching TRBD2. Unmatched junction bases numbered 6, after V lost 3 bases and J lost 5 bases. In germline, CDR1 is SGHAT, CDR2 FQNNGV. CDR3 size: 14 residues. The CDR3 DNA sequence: TGTGCCAGCAGCTTGACTAGCTCTTGGGAGACCCAGTACTTC. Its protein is CASSLTSSWETQYF.

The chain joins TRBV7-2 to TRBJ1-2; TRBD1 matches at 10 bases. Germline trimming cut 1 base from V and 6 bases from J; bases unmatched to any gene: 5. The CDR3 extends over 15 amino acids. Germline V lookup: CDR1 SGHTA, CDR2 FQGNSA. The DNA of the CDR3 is TGTGCCAGCAGCTTAGAGACAGGGGGCTGGGATGGCTACACCTTC. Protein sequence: CASSLETGGWDGYTF.